A selection of T cell receptor beta chains follows, all from one sample in a study of shared clonotypes between healthy human individuals. TCRdb's table, derived via immunoSEQ multiplex PCR, lists solely in-frame clones and lacks some. The sample shows 470,000 or so clones, around 73% of them seen only once. Sequences were obtained from PBMCs. Source of these receptors: a woman between 35 and 50 years old in good health. Some clones in this sample may be carry-over from other donors' samples. The CDR3 runs from the conserved cysteine through the conserved F or W. A D gene is named only where the DNA matches it firmly. Rows give clone size only sometimes, using once, few, many, or a class for an expanded clone.

>TRBD1|TRBV7-7|TRBJ2-1|few
TGTGCTAGCAGCAAACGGACAGGGCTAGCCCCATCCTACAATGAGCAGTTCTTC
CASSKRTGLAPSYNEQFF
>.|TRBV6-5|TRBJ2-7|.
TGTGCCAGCAGTTACTCCGGGACAACCTACGAGCAGTACTTC
CASSYSGTTYEQYF
>TRBD1|TRBV6-5|TRBJ1-2|.
TGTGCCAGCAGTTCCGGGACAGGGACGGGGGGCTACACCTTC
CASSSGTGTGGYTF
>.|TRBV5-1|TRBJ1-1|.
TGCGCCAGCCACCAGGGGTTTGGGACTGAAGCTTTCTTT
CASHQGFGTEAFF
>.|TRBV18|TRBJ2-5|.
TGTGCCAGCTCATCCGAGCAAGAGACCCAGTACTTC
CASSSEQETQYF
>.|TRBV6-4|TRBJ2-2|.
TGTGCCAGCAGTTCCGGGCCCCAGCGCACCGGGGAGCTGTTTTTT
CASSSGPQRTGELFF
>.|TRBV30|TRBJ2-2|.
TGTGCCTGGAGTCCCGGGATCGCGAACACCGGGGAGCTGTTTTTT
CAWSPGIANTGELFF
>.|TRBV14|TRBJ1-2|.
TGTGCCAGCAGCCATAGTGGGTCATATGGCTACACCTTC
CASSHSGSYGYTF
>.|TRBV28|TRBJ2-5|.
TGTGCCAGCAGTTTATCGGGCCAAGGGCCCCAGTACTTC
CASSLSGQGPQYF
>.|TRBV27|TRBJ2-5|.
TGTGCCAGCAGTCTTAGGGCCCAAGAGACCCAGTACTTC
CASSLRAQETQYF
>.|TRBV6-5|TRBJ2-5|.
TGTGCCAGCAGTTACTGGCCCCCGGGGCAAGAGACCCAGTACTTC
CASSYWPPGQETQYF
>.|TRBV5-1|TRBJ2-7|few
TGCGCCAGCAGCTTACCTTCCTACGAGCAGTACTTC
CASSLPSYEQYF
>.|TRBV30|TRBJ2-7|.
TGTGCCTGGAGAGACAGGTATTACTACGAGCAGTACTTC
CAWRDRYYYEQYF
>.|TRBV7-2|TRBJ2-3|few
TGTGCCAGCACCGTGGGCGGGCGCGATACGCAGTATTTT
CASTVGGRDTQYF
>.|TRBV30|TRBJ2-7|.
TGTGCCTGGACCGGACGAACCTACGAGCAGTACTTC
CAWTGRTYEQYF
>.|TRBV11-2|TRBJ2-1|few
TGTGCCAGCAGCTTAGCGGGCGGACAGTACAATGAGCAGTTCTTC
CASSLAGGQYNEQFF
>.|TRBV7-8|TRBJ2-7|.
TGTGCCAGCAGCTTAGGCCGGGGAGCCTACGAGCAGTACTTC
CASSLGRGAYEQYF
>.|TRBV29-1|TRBJ1-5|.
TGCAACGGGGTCGACCACTATAGCAATCAGCCCCAGCATTTT
CNGVDHYSNQPQHF
>TRBD2|TRBV7-6|TRBJ2-3|.
TGTGCCAGCAGCTTAGCGGGAGGACTAGCGGGGGGTACGCAGTATTTT
CASSLAGGLAGGTQYF
>TRBD1|TRBV30|TRBJ1-5|.
TGTGCCTGGGACAGGGGTAATCAGCCCCAGCATTTT
CAWDRGNQPQHF
>.|TRBV2|TRBJ2-5|.
TGTGCCGGAACCCGAGACTGGGGGCGGGAGACCCAGTACTTC
CAGTRDWGRETQYF
>.|TRBV6-1|TRBJ1-5|many
TGTGCCAGCAGTGTTTTGGCCAACAATCAGCCCCAGCATTTT
CASSVLANNQPQHF
>.|TRBV10-3|TRBJ2-2|once
TGTGCCATCAGTGAGTCTCCTCGGGAGAACACCGGGGAGCTGTTTTTT
CAISESPRENTGELFF
>TRBD1|TRBV27|TRBJ1-5|.
TGTGCCACTCGACAGGGGCAACTACCCTATCAGCCCCAGCATTTT
CATRQGQLPYQPQHF
>.|TRBV10-1|TRBJ2-5|many
TGCGCCAGCAGCGAGGGGGAGACCCAGTACTTC
CASSEGETQYF
>TRBD2|TRBV7-8|TRBJ2-7|.
TGTGCCAGCAGCTTATCAGGGCGCGGGAGGGGTTCCTACGAGCAGTACTTC
CASSLSGRGRGSYEQYF
>.|TRBV5-1|TRBJ2-1|once
TGCGCCAGCAGCTTGCAGGCGTACAATGAGCAGTTCTTC
CASSLQAYNEQFF
>.|TRBV15|TRBJ2-5|.
TGTGCCACCAGCCGGGCAGGACTTGGAGAGACCCAGTACTTC
CATSRAGLGETQYF
>TRBD1|TRBV28|TRBJ1-2|.
TGTGCCAGCAGTTGGGACAGGCGCCACTATGGCTACACCTTC
CASSWDRRHYGYTF
>TRBD2|TRBV27|TRBJ2-3|.
TGTGCCAGCAGATCGTCACTAGCGGGAGGGCCAGATACGCAGTATTTT
CASRSSLAGGPDTQYF
>.|TRBV6-1|TRBJ1-1|once
TGTGCCAGCAGTTATGTGACTTTAAGCACTGAAGCTTTCTTT
CASSYVTLSTEAFF
>.|TRBV4-1|TRBJ2-4|many
TGCGCCAGCAGCCAAGCGGGAGCCAAAAACATTCAGTACTTC
CASSQAGAKNIQYF
>.|TRBV28|TRBJ1-1|.
TGTGCCAGCAGTCCCCGGGTCCCCTTAACCGGGGACACTGAAGCTTTCTTT
CASSPRVPLTGDTEAFF
>.|TRBV30|TRBJ2-4|few
TGTGCCTGCGGTTCTGAAAACATTCAGTACTTC
CACGSENIQYF
>.|TRBV7-9|TRBJ1-1|.
TGTGCCAGCAGCCTACAGGAAAATACTGAAGCTTTCTTT
CASSLQENTEAFF
>TRBD2|TRBV30|TRBJ2-7|.
TGTGCCTGGAGTTTGGGAGGGGAGCAGTACTTC
CAWSLGGEQYF
>.|TRBV11-2|TRBJ1-3|.
TGTGCCAGCAGCTTAGCTCACAATAGGTTTAACACCATATATTTT
CASSLAHNRFNTIYF
>.|TRBV27|TRBJ2-7|.
TGTGCCAGCAGCCCCCGGGGAAGAATCAACTACGAGCAGTACTTC
CASSPRGRINYEQYF
>.|TRBV30|TRBJ1-6|.
TGTGCCTGGAGCCAAGTGCGCGGGGTGGGTTCACCCCTCCACTTT
CAWSQVRGVGSPLHF
>TRBD1|TRBV5-1|TRBJ2-7|few
TGCGCCAGCAGCTTAGGGACAGGGGGCCACGAGCAGTACTTC
CASSLGTGGHEQYF
>TRBD2|TRBV11-2|TRBJ2-3|.
TGTGCCAGCAGCGCTTATGTAGCGGGTACGCAGTATTTT
CASSAYVAGTQYF
>TRBD2|TRBV29-1|TRBJ2-7|few
TGCAGCGTTGGACTAGCAGCCTACGAGCAGTACTTC
CSVGLAAYEQYF
>TRBD2|TRBV7-2|TRBJ2-7|.
TGTGCCAGCAGCTTAGCGGGGGGGAGCGAGCAGTACTTC
CASSLAGGSEQYF
>.|TRBV6-5|TRBJ2-1|.
TGTGCCAGCAGTTACCCAGGGCGGAATGAGCAGTTCTTC
CASSYPGRNEQFF
>.|TRBV6-6|TRBJ2-7|.
TGTGCCAGCAGTTACATGAGGACCCGGGAGGAGCAGTACTTC
CASSYMRTREEQYF
>.|TRBV28|TRBJ1-2|.
TGTGCCAGCAGTTTTCAGGGGTCAATTGTATCCTCAGGCTACACCTTC
CASSFQGSIVSSGYTF
>.|TRBV30|TRBJ2-1|.
TGTGCCGGAAGGCAGGGCGGGTCGCGGAATGAGCAGTTCTTC
CAGRQGGSRNEQFF
>.|TRBV19|TRBJ2-5|.
TGTGCCAGTAGTATAAACAGGGAAGAGACCCAGTACTTC
CASSINREETQYF
>.|TRBV7-8|TRBJ2-3|.
TGTGCCAGCAGCTTAGCGGCAGGGTCGAGCACAGATACGCAGTATTTT
CASSLAAGSSTDTQYF
>.|TRBV5-1|TRBJ2-7|.
TGCGCCAGCAGCTCCACCGGCCCCTACGAGCAGTACTTC
CASSSTGPYEQYF
>TRBD2|TRBV15|TRBJ2-5|.
TGTGCCACCAGCAGAGAAAGGTCAGGCGGGAGGGACCTGGAGACCCAGTACTTC
CATSRERSGGRDLETQYF
>.|TRBV5-1|TRBJ2-2|once
TGCGCCAGCAGCTCCGGGACTGCTACCGGGGAGCTGTTTTTT
CASSSGTATGELFF
>TRBD1|TRBV11-2|TRBJ1-4|.
TGTGCCAGCAGCCCGGACAGGACTAATGAAAAACTGTTTTTT
CASSPDRTNEKLFF
>.|TRBV29-1|TRBJ1-5|.
TGCAGCGTTGAAACACAGGTCAATCAGCCCCAGCATTTT
CSVETQVNQPQHF
>.|TRBV11-3|TRBJ1-2|few
TGTGCCAGCAGCTTAGATCCCAGAGGGGAGGGCTACACCTTC
CASSLDPRGEGYTF
>.|TRBV9|TRBJ2-5|.
TGTGCCAGCAGCGTAGCGGCGGACCAAGAGACCCAGTACTTC
CASSVAADQETQYF
>.|TRBV13|TRBJ2-3|.
TGTGCCAGCAGCTTAGTAGGGGCAACCACAGATACGCAGTATTTT
CASSLVGATTDTQYF